The 5 T cell receptor beta chains below were found in one sample sequenced in a study of regulatory T cells in long-lasting Graves disease. Noted time point: newly diagnosed GD, antithyroid drugs for less than 3 months. Extracted PBMC RNA gave rise to the TCR library. CDR3 regions were amplified by Arm-PCR using iRepertoire HTBI primers to build TCR beta libraries. TCRdb re-analysed the multiplex PCR reads in MiXCR, keeping a single row per CDR3 protein. The sample contains approximately 400,000 distinct CDR3 sequences, 10% to 15% of which appear only once. The data also belong to a second study, concerning T cells in Graves' hyperthyroidism and ophthalmopathy.

This sample comprised peripheral blood mononuclear cells (PBMCs), obtained at new diagnosis, from a patient treated with antithyroid drugs. The source is a woman aged 18-29 years with Graves disease.

There are a few counts of this clonotype. V and J are TRBV25-1 and TRBJ2-7; 7 positions match TRBD1. This CDR3 region has 14 residues. The germline V gene encodes CDR1 MGHDK and CDR2 SYGVNS. V lost 3 bases to trimming and J lost 6 bases; unmatched junction nucleotides: 8. In nucleotides, the CDR3 is TGTGCCAGCAGTGATAGGAGACAGGGCTTCGAGCAGTACTTC. Translation: CASSDRRQGFEQYF.

A note on this clonotype: This may be a read error: a much more frequent sequence differs by one nucleotide. V and J are TRBV5-6 and TRBJ1-4; unclear D gene. CDR3 length equals 13 residues. Germline V gene lookup returns CDR1 SGHDT and CDR2 YYEEEE. The CDR3 DNA is TGTGCCAGCAGCTTGGGACGGGGTGAAAAACAGTTTTTT. It specifies CASSLGRGEKQFF.

This clonotype has a count of ten or more. One junction end disagrees with the germline gene, perhaps due to a read error. The chain links TRBV7-3 to TRBJ2-1, with D tentatively TRBD1 (6 bases). This CDR3 contains 13 residues. Germline V gene sequence: CDR1 SGHTA, CDR2 FQGTGA. CDR3 sequence: CASTLGGPNEQFF. The CDR3 region has the DNA TGTGCCAGCACCTTAGGGGGACCCAATGAGCAGTTCTTC.

This clonotype was detected ten times or more. The J gene is TRBJ2-2, the V gene TRBV14; TRBD2 matches 9 bases. J lost 7 bases, V lost 4 bases, and 10 bases had no gene match. This CDR3 has 16 amino acids. Germline V gene sequence: CDR1 SGHDN, CDR2 FVKESK. The CDR3 DNA reads as TGTGCCAGCAGCCTGTACGTAGCGGGGGATGGCGGGGAGCTGTTTTTT. It codes for CASSLYVAGDGGELFF.

On this clonotype itself: This probably arose from a read error, given a far larger clone one base away. The V and J genes are TRBV27 and TRBJ2-3; possibly TRBD1 for D (5 bases). The J call may be in error: the DNA end matches TRBJ2-1 better. There are 11 residues in the CDR3. Germline CDR1 and CDR2: MNHEY and SMNVEV (reference sequence). CDR3 amino acids: CASIERGEQFF. The CDR3 bases are TGTGCCAGCATTGAAAGGGGTGAGCAGTTCTTC.